A single sample is the source of the 31 T cell receptor beta chains below, sequenced in a study of technical replicates of blood from a few donors. Sequenced by immunoSEQ multiplex PCR; TCRdb stores in-frame clones only, minus some. The sample lists approximately 69,000 clones; approximately 97% were seen once. The specimen was T cells isolated from PBMCs. These receptors originate from a human donor in good health.

J is TRBJ2-3 and V is TRBV6-1; 9 bases are shared with TRBD2. CDR1 and CDR2 from the germline V gene are MNHNS and SASEGT. V trimming: 6 bases; J trimming: 4 bases; junction bases outside the gene matches: 8. CDR3 size: 15 residues. The DNA of the CDR3 is TGTGCCAGCAGGAAACTAGCGGGTGACTCAGATACGCAGTATTTT. Translating gives CASRKLAGDSDTQYF.

The genes are TRBV18 and TRBJ1-1; D is ambiguous. Trimming removed 0 bases at V and 7 bases at J, with 9 bases between. Germline V gene lookup returns CDR1 KGHSH and CDR2 LQKENI. The CDR3 is made up of 13 amino acids. CDR3 sequence (DNA): TGTGCCAGCTCACCACCGAGGCCAGTTGAAGCTTTCTTT. Translation: CASSPPRPVEAFF.

The chain has TRBV6-5 and TRBJ2-3; 8 bases map to TRBD2. V dropped 2 bases and J dropped 6; count of bases not matched to a gene: 7. This CDR3 spans 15 amino acids. Germline V gene sequence: CDR1 MNHEY, CDR2 SVGAGI. The CDR3 spells CASSYGGLATDTQYF. As DNA, the CDR3 is TGTGCCAGCAGTTACGGAGGACTAGCAACGGATACGCAGTATTTT.

The chain joins TRBV9 to TRBJ1-2; the D gene is possibly TRBD1 (6 bases). With 0 bases removed from V and 4 bases from J, the gap between germline ends came to 10 bases. Germline V CDR1 and CDR2: SGDLS, YYNGEE. This CDR3 comprises 14 residues. The CDR3 is CASSVEGRGYGYTF. CDR3 sequence (DNA): TGTGCCAGCAGCGTAGAGGGCAGGGGCTATGGCTACACCTTC. The full variable domain, with the rest looked up from reference TRBV9 and TRBJ1-2, is DSGVTQTPKHLITATGQRVTLRCSPRSGDLSVYWYQQSLDQGLQFLIQYYNGEERAKGNILERFSAQQFPDLHSELNLSSLELGDSALYFCASSVEGRGYGYTFGSGTRLTVV.

V usage is TRBV6-5 and J usage is TRBJ1-1; D is uncertain. Between the trimmed V and J ends, which lost 6 bases and 1 base, there was a span of 9 bases. Germline CDR1 MNHEY, CDR2 SVGAGI. This CDR3 is built from 13 residues. The CDR3 protein is CASRIQPNTEAFF. The CDR3 coding sequence is TGTGCCAGCAGGATACAGCCGAACACTGAAGCTTTCTTT.

J is TRBJ2-5 and V is TRBV7-9, with TRBD2 identical over 8 bases. V lost 5 bases to trimming and J lost 3 bases; unmatched junction nucleotides: 2. The CDR3 consists of 13 residues. In germline, CDR1 is SEHNR, CDR2 FQNEAQ (reference sequence). The CDR3 DNA is TGTGCCAGCAGCCTTAGCGGGGAAGAGACCCAGTACTTC. Protein: CASSLSGEETQYF.

The gene calls are TRBV11-2 and TRBJ2-7; D remains unclear. Germline V gene data show CDR1 as SGHAT and CDR2 as FQNNGV. V gave up 1 base and J gave up 7 bases, with 11 bases separating them. The CDR3 runs to 13 residues. The CDR3 here is CASSLGLDGEQYF. The CDR3 nucleotides are TGTGCCAGCAGCTTAGGACTGGATGGAGAGCAGTACTTC. Drawing the rest from reference TRBV11-2 and TRBJ2-7, the complete variable domain is EAGVAQSPRYKIIEKRQSVAFWCNPISGHATLYWYQQILGQGPKLLIQFQNNGVVDDSQLPKDRFSAERLKGVDSTLKIQPAKLEDSAVYLCASSLGLDGEQYFGPGTRLTVT.

This rearrangement joins TRBV6-5 to TRBJ2-1, with 7 bases that match TRBD2. The V gene's germline CDR1 is MNHEY and CDR2 SVGAGI. This CDR3 is 14 amino acids long. The V and J ends lost 6 bases and 5 bases, in that order; junction bases with no gene match: 7. DNA of the CDR3: TGTGCCAGCAGCCCATGGACTAGGGACAATGAGCAGTTCTTC. Its protein is CASSPWTRDNEQFF.

This clone showed up just once. CDR3 region: CASSLRAGHPDTEAFF. CDR3 bases: TGCGCCAGCAGCTTGAGGGCAGGGCATCCGGACACTGAAGCTTTCTTT. This chain joins TRBV5-1 and TRBJ1-1, with a possible D match to TRBD1 (5 bases). V was cut by 1 base and J by 3 bases, with 16 bases left in between. There are 16 residues in the CDR3. Looked up from germline, CDR1 is SGHRS and CDR2 is YFSETQ.

The chain recombines TRBV29-1 with TRBJ1-2; D may be TRBD1 (5 bases). Per germline, CDR1 SQVTM and CDR2 ANQGSEA. The CDR3 extends over 13 amino acids. Trimming took off 4 bases at V and 8 bases at J, with 17 bases between the two ends. The CDR3 region is CSVGGTGGFGYTF. As DNA, the CDR3 is TGCAGCGTTGGGGGCACCGGAGGGTTCGGCTACACCTTC. The whole variable domain, remainder taken from reference TRBV29-1 and TRBJ1-2, is SAVISQKPSRDICQRGTSLTIQCQVDSQVTMMFWYRQQPGQSLTLIATANQGSEATYESGFVIDKFPISRPNLTFSTLTVSNMSPEDSSIYLCSVGGTGGFGYTFGSGTRLTVV.

DNA for the CDR3: TGTGCCAGCAGCGGCGGGAGGGATACGCAGTATTTT. This sequence encodes CASSGGRDTQYF. The chain recombines TRBV5-6 with TRBJ2-3; 8 positions agree with TRBD2. The CDR3 covers 12 residues. With V trimmed by 4 bases and J by 6 bases, 1 base remained unmatched. Germline V gene sequence: CDR1 SGHDT, CDR2 YYEEEE.

The rearrangement uses TRBV7-9 and TRBJ2-1; the match to TRBD2 covers 9 bases. The germline V gene encodes CDR1 SEHNR and CDR2 FQNEAQ (reference sequence). J gave up 12 bases and V 5 bases, and 17 bases lay outside the gene matches. CDR3 length equals 16 residues. CDR3 region: CASSPTRAQREVGQFF. CDR3 nucleotide sequence: TGTGCCAGCAGCCCCACACGGGCCCAGCGGGAGGTGGGGCAGTTCTTC.

This chain joins TRBV18 and TRBJ2-3; D may be TRBD2 (5 bases). V dropped 5 bases and J dropped 2 bases, with 14 bases sitting between them. The CDR3 loop spans 15 amino acids. Germline V gene data show CDR1 as KGHSH and CDR2 as LQKENI. Here the CDR3 reads CASSEMTTDTDTQYF. For the CDR3, the DNA is TGTGCCAGCTCAGAAATGACTACGGACACAGATACGCAGTATTTT.

This chain links TRBV5-4 with TRBJ2-3; D call uncertain. V was pared by 4 bases and J by 7 bases, with 10 bases between. CDR1 and CDR2 from the germline V gene are SGHNT and YYREEE (reference sequence). The CDR3 totals 12 residues. The CDR3: CASSLDQNTQYF. The CDR3, as DNA: TGTGCCAGCAGCCTAGACCAAAATACGCAGTATTTT.

The chain is built from TRBV5-1 and TRBJ2-5, with D unclear. CDR1 and CDR2 from the germline V gene are SGHRS and YFSETQ. The CDR3 runs to 14 residues. Trimming stripped 1 base from V and 5 bases from J, with 12 bases between. The CDR3 sequence is CASSLIPVSETQYF. The CDR3 DNA sequence: TGCGCCAGCAGCTTGATACCAGTCAGTGAGACCCAGTACTTC.

The rearrangement links TRBV2 to TRBJ2-3; 9 bases are a match to TRBD1. This CDR3 is 18 amino acids long. CDR1 SNHLY and CDR2 FYNNEI come from the germline V gene. J was trimmed by 4 bases and V by 4 bases; bases with no gene match: 15. CDR3 sequence (DNA): TGTGCCAGCAGTGTTTCTGATCTGGTGACAGGGGGTGCAGATACGCAGTATTTT. Residues: CASSVSDLVTGGADTQYF.

Remarks on this clone: One end of the junction fails to match germline, which may point to a read error. V and J are TRBV19 and TRBJ1-2; D is uncertain. CDR1 LNHDA and CDR2 SQIVND come from the germline V gene (reference sequence). The CDR3 length is 15 residues. CDR3 region: CASKGSRGKNFGYTF. CDR3 DNA: TGTGCCAGTAAAGGGTCGAGAGGGAAGAACTTTGGCTACACCTTC. The whole variable domain, filled in from reference TRBV19 and TRBJ1-2, reads DGGITQSPKYLFRKEGQNVTLSCEQNLNHDAMYWYRQDPGQGLRLIYYSQIVNDFQKGDIAEGYSVSREKKESFPLTVTSAQKNPTAFYLCASKGSRGKNFGYTFGSGTRLTVV.

The gene calls are TRBV4-1 and TRBJ2-5; weak D call: TRBD2 (6 bases). The CDR3 contains 17 residues. Between the trimmed V and J ends, which lost 3 bases and 3 bases, there was a span of 20 bases. Germline V gene data show CDR1 as MGHRA and CDR2 as YSYEKL. The CDR3 DNA sequence: TGCGCCAGCAGCCAGCGTTCGTGGGGGACTGAAGAAGAGACCCAGTACTTC. Translating gives CASSQRSWGTEEETQYF.

J is TRBJ1-4 and V is TRBV5-1; a weak D match, TRBD1 (6 bases). The V gene lost 4 bases and the J gene lost 7 bases, with 26 bases spanning the gap. The germline CDR1 and CDR2 sequences are SGHRS and YFSETQ. This CDR3 region has 18 residues. This CDR3 reads CASSRTIGGPTGPEKLFF. CDR3 in DNA: TGCGCCAGCAGCCGCACAATTGGTGGTCCTACAGGGCCTGAAAAACTGTTTTTT.

This chain uses TRBV2 with TRBJ1-2, with D possibly TRBD1 on 5 matching bases. CDR3 length equals 12 residues. In germline, CDR1 is SNHLY, CDR2 FYNNEI. Trimming shortened V by 7 bases and J by 4 bases, and 10 bases separated the two germline ends. CDR3: CASIQGTYGYTF. The DNA of the CDR3 is TGTGCCAGCATTCAGGGAACCTATGGCTACACCTTC.

V usage is TRBV5-1 and J usage is TRBJ2-7; D is undetermined. The germline V and J ends were trimmed by 0 bases and 4 bases, with 11 bases remaining between them. The CDR3 is 14 amino acids. Looked up from germline, CDR1 is SGHRS and CDR2 is YFSETQ. The CDR3 spells CASSLAGVPYEQYF. In nucleotides, the CDR3 is TGCGCCAGCAGCTTGGCGGGTGTTCCTTACGAGCAGTACTTC.

The chain uses TRBV6-1 and TRBJ1-6; TRBD1 agrees at 11 bases. Germline CDR1 MNHNS, CDR2 SASEGT. The CDR3 runs to 15 residues. Trimming cost V 3 bases and J 9 bases; bases outside gene matches: 4. The DNA for the CDR3 is TGTGCCAGCAGTGATCCAGGACAGGGGGCTTCACCCCTCCACTTT. This translates into CASSDPGQGASPLHF.

CDR3 protein: CASTWQGGSYEQYF. The CDR3 DNA sequence: TGTGCCAGCACCTGGCAGGGGGGTTCCTACGAGCAGTACTTC. The chain has TRBV6-1 and TRBJ2-7, with a possible D match to TRBD1 (7 bases). This CDR3 contains 14 residues. Germline values: CDR1 MNHNS, CDR2 SASEGT. With 7 bases removed from V and 1 base from J, the gap between germline ends came to 14 bases.

The genes are TRBV5-6 and TRBJ1-1, with 9 bases lining up with TRBD1. Germline loops: CDR1 SGHDT, CDR2 YYEEEE. This CDR3 comprises 15 residues. Trimming at V came to 4 bases and at J to 4 bases, leaving 8 bases not matched to a gene. The CDR3 region is CASSRSGTGPTEAFF. The DNA for the CDR3 is TGTGCCAGCAGCCGTTCCGGGACAGGGCCCACTGAAGCTTTCTTT.

The chain's CDR3 is CASSYSRANEQFF. CDR3 in DNA: TGTGCCAGCAGTTACTCCCGCGCAAATGAGCAGTTCTTC. The rearrangement uses TRBV6-5 and TRBJ2-1; D not resolved. V shed 0 bases and J shed 7 bases, with 7 bases lying between them. The CDR3 spans 13 residues. Germline assignment: CDR1 MNHEY and CDR2 SVGAGI.

V and J are TRBV4-1 and TRBJ2-5; 9 positions agree with TRBD2. Trimming removed 1 base from V and 2 bases from J; junction bases left unmatched: 11. This CDR3 has 18 amino acids. Germline V gives CDR1 MGHRA, CDR2 YSYEKL. The CDR3 here is CASSQVRGGAGGQETQYF. For the CDR3, the DNA is TGCGCCAGCAGCCAAGTGCGCGGGGGGGCCGGAGGGCAAGAGACCCAGTACTTC.

The CDR3 region is CASIEQGLGEQFF. As DNA, the CDR3 is TGTGCCAGCATTGAGCAGGGGTTGGGTGAGCAGTTCTTC. The rearrangement joins TRBV6-6 to TRBJ2-1; D possibly corresponds to TRBD1 (6 bases). This CDR3 spans 13 amino acids. The V gene's germline CDR1 is MNHNY and CDR2 SVGAGI (reference sequence). V was clipped by 7 bases and J by 9 bases, with 16 bases between them.

J is TRBJ2-5 and V is TRBV2; D perhaps matches TRBD1 (7 bases). Germline assignment: CDR1 SNHLY and CDR2 FYNNEI. The CDR3 has 16 residues. Trimming left V 3 bases short and J 4 bases short, with 18 bases between. The CDR3 reads CASSDYPGRGVETQYF. In DNA form, the CDR3 reads TGTGCCAGCAGTGACTACCCGGGCAGGGGGGTAGAGACCCAGTACTTC.

The chain carries TRBV7-9 and TRBJ1-2; 8 bases fit TRBD1. V lost 7 bases and J lost 0; bases outside the gene matches: 13. The CDR3 is made up of 17 amino acids. Germline V gene lookup returns CDR1 SEHNR and CDR2 FQNEAQ (reference sequence). This CDR3 reads CASTTPPGQGANYGYTF. In DNA, the CDR3 is TGTGCCAGCACCACGCCCCCCGGACAGGGAGCTAACTATGGCTACACCTTC.

The genes are TRBV30 and TRBJ1-3, with 7 bases fitting TRBD1. V lost 3 bases, J lost 4 bases, and 9 bases stayed unmatched. CDR3 length: 15 residues. CDR1 is GTSNPN and CDR2 is SVGIG in the germline V gene (reference sequence). CDR3 amino acids: CAWSGTARNGNTIYF. The CDR3 bases are TGTGCCTGGAGCGGGACAGCCAGGAACGGAAACACCATATATTTT.

The chain combines TRBV9 with TRBJ2-2; 8 bases are shared with TRBD2. From germline, CDR1 is SGDLS and CDR2 YYNGEE. CDR3 length: 15 residues. J was trimmed by 5 bases and V by 2 bases; bases with no gene match: 5. CDR3: CASSVQAGVTGELFF. The CDR3, as DNA: TGTGCCAGCAGCGTCCAAGCGGGGGTTACCGGGGAGCTGTTTTTT.